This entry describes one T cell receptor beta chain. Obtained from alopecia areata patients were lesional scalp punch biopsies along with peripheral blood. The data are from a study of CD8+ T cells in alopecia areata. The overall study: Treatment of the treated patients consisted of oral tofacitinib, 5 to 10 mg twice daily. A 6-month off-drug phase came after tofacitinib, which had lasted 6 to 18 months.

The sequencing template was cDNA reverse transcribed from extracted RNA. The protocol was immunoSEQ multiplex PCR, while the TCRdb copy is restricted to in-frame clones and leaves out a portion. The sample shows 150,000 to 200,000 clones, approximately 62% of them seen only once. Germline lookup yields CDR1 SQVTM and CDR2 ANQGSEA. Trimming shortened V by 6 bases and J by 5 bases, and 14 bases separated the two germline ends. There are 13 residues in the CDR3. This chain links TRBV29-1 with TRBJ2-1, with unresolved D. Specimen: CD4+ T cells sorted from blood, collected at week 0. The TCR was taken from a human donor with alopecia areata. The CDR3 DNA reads TGCAGCGTCCAGACCCGTCGCAACAATGAGCAGTTCTTC. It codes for CSVQTRRNNEQFF.